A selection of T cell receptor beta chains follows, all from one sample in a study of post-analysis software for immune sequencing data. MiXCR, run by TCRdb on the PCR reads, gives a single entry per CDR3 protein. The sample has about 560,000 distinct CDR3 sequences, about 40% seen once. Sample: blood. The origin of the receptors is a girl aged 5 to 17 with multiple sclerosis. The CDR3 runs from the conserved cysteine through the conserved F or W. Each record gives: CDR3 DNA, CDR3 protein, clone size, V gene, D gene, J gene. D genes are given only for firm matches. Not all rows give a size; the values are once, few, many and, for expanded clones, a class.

TGTGCCAGCAGTGCAGAGGCGGGACAGGGTGAAGAGACCCAGTACTTC	CASSAEAGQGEETQYF	.	TRBV25-1	TRBD1	TRBJ2-5
TGTGCCAGCAGTTTCAAAGCAGATACGCAGTATTTT	CASSFKADTQYF	.	TRBV12-3/TRBV12-4	.	TRBJ2-3
TGCAGTGCTAGCGGGGGCCTCTACAATGAGCAGTTCTTC	CSASGGLYNEQFF	.	TRBV20-1	.	TRBJ2-1
TGCGCCAGCAGCAACCGGGACATCCATCGGTACTACGAGCAGTACTTC	CASSNRDIHRYYEQYF	.	TRBV5-1	.	TRBJ2-7
TGTGCCAGCAGCTTAATCAGAAGCTCCTACAATGAGCGGTTCTTC	CASSLIRSSYNERFF	.	TRBV7-9	.	TRBJ2-1
TGTGCCAGCAGTTTATGGGCAGATACGCAGTATTTT	CASSLWADTQYF	few	TRBV28	.	TRBJ2-3
TGTGCCAGCAGCGAGGGACTAGCGGGAGGCTACGAGCAGTACTTC	CASSEGLAGGYEQYF	.	TRBV12-3/TRBV12-4	TRBD2	TRBJ2-7
TGTGCCAGCAGCATAACAGTTTCCTACGAGCAGTACTTC	CASSITVSYEQYF	.	TRBV5-5	.	TRBJ2-7
TGTGCCAGCAGTTACTCGTATGGTGAGGGGCTGGACTATGGCTACACCTTC	CASSYSYGEGLDYGYTF	.	TRBV6-6	.	TRBJ1-2
TGCGCCAGCAGCCAACCCGGGACAGGCCGCGAGCAGTACTTC	CASSQPGTGREQYF	.	TRBV4-1	TRBD1	TRBJ2-7
TGCGCCAGCAGCCTGGGACCGCAAGCTAGCACAGATACGCAGTATTTT	CASSLGPQASTDTQYF	.	TRBV5-1	.	TRBJ2-3
TGTGCCAGCAGTGACGGAATGTTTAGCACAGATACGCAGTATTTT	CASSDGMFSTDTQYF	.	TRBV6-4	.	TRBJ2-3
TGCAGTGCTAGTAAGGGACTCTTAAGTGGGGGTCGGGACAATGAGCAGTTCTTC	CSASKGLLSGGRDNEQFF	.	TRBV20-1	.	TRBJ2-1
TGTGCCAGCAGCTTAGCCGTGGATGGTCAGCTCCACTTT	CASSLAVDGQLHF	.	TRBV7-8	.	TRBJ1-6
TGTGCCATCAGTGCTCGGAGGGACAGAACCTACGAGCAGTACTTC	CAISARRDRTYEQYF	.	TRBV10-3	.	TRBJ2-7
TGTGCCAGCAGCTCTTTCCAGGGTAATTCACCCCTCCACTTT	CASSSFQGNSPLHF	.	TRBV7-9	.	TRBJ1-6
TGTGCCAGCAGCTTAGGGACCGGGACAGTTAACGGCTACACCTTC	CASSLGTGTVNGYTF	.	TRBV7-2	TRBD1	TRBJ1-2
TGTGCCAGCAGCTTCAGCAGCGGGGACACTGAAGCTTTCTTT	CASSFSSGDTEAFF	.	TRBV7-9	.	TRBJ1-1
TGTGCCAGCAGCCAAGTATCCGGACTAGTAGGGTACGAGCAGTACTTC	CASSQVSGLVGYEQYF	.	TRBV4-2	TRBD2	TRBJ2-7
TGTGCCATCAGGGGGGTACGAGGCTCTGGGGCCAACGTCCTGACTTTC	CAIRGVRGSGANVLTF	.	TRBV10-3	.	TRBJ2-6
TGTGCCAGCAGTCCGACAGGCCGCCTGAGCAATCAGCCCCAGCATTTT	CASSPTGRLSNQPQHF	.	TRBV28	.	TRBJ1-5
TGTGCCAGCAGTTATGGACAGTATGGCTACACCTTC	CASSYGQYGYTF	few	TRBV7-2	.	TRBJ1-2
TGTGCCAGCAGCTTGTCTGATGGGACAGGGGACCGTCTTTACGAGCAGTACTTC	CASSLSDGTGDRLYEQYF	.	TRBV5-5	TRBD1	TRBJ2-7
TGTGCCAGCAGCTTAGAATCCCTTAGGGAAAAACTGTTTTTT	CASSLESLREKLFF	once	TRBV7-9	.	TRBJ1-4
TGTGCCAGCAGGTCCTCTCGGGGGCAAGAGACCCAGTACTTC	CASRSSRGQETQYF	.	TRBV12-3/TRBV12-4	.	TRBJ2-5
TGCAGTGCTAGACCGCCGGCGGTGAACACTGAAGCTTTCTTT	CSARPPAVNTEAFF	.	TRBV20-1	.	TRBJ1-1
TGTGCCAGCAGTTTAATTACGGGACAGAGGAACACTGAAGCTTTCTTT	CASSLITGQRNTEAFF	.	TRBV12-3/TRBV12-4	TRBD1	TRBJ1-1
TGCGCCAGCAGCTTGAACAGGGTCTATGGCTACACCTTC	CASSLNRVYGYTF	.	TRBV5-1	.	TRBJ1-2
TGTGCCAGCAGCACGACAGCTCAAGAGACCCAGTACTTC	CASSTTAQETQYF	.	TRBV5-4	.	TRBJ2-5
TGCAGCGTTGATGTGTGGGAGACCCAGTACTTC	CSVDVWETQYF	.	TRBV29-1	.	TRBJ2-5
TGTGCCAGCACCGTTAGACGTCTTAATAACTATGGCTACACCTTC	CASTVRRLNNYGYTF	.	TRBV12-3/TRBV12-4	.	TRBJ1-2
TGTGCCAGCAGTTTGGGTAGGGTGGGATCCGAGCAGTACTTC	CASSLGRVGSEQYF	.	TRBV12-3/TRBV12-4	.	TRBJ2-7
TGTGCCAGCAGCCAAAGGGGGACCAGGACAGGCTACGAGCAGTACTTC	CASSQRGTRTGYEQYF	.	TRBV3-1	TRBD1	TRBJ2-7
TGTGCCAGCAGTTTTTGGGGCAGGGGCCTACTCCTTAACTATGGCTACACCTTC	CASSFWGRGLLLNYGYTF	.	TRBV12-3/TRBV12-4	.	TRBJ1-2
TGTGCCAGCAGCCGGGACTCCTACCACTCCTACGAGCAGTACTTC	CASSRDSYHSYEQYF	many	TRBV27	.	TRBJ2-7
TGCAGTGCTAGCAGGACAGGATCTCCGGATACGCAGTATTTT	CSASRTGSPDTQYF	.	TRBV20-1	TRBD1	TRBJ2-3